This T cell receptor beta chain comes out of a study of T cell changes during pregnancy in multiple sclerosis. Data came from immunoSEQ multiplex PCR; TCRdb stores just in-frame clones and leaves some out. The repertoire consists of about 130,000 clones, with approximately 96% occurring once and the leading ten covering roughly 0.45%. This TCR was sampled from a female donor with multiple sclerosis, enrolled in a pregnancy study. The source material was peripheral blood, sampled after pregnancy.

The CDR3 DNA reads TGTGCCAGCAGGGGAGGGGGGTCCAACACTGAAGCTTTCTTT. Translating it yields CASRGGGSNTEAFF. The chain employs TRBV25-1 and TRBJ1-1; possibly TRBD1 for D (6 bases). Deletions cut 6 bases from V and 2 bases from J, with 13 bases between. CDR1 and CDR2 from the germline V gene are MGHDK and SYGVNS. The CDR3 spans 14 residues.